The 21 T cell receptor beta chains listed next were all sequenced from one sample in a study of CD8 T cells in Susac syndrome. A quantity of about 0.5 to 1 ug RNA underwent reverse transcription using random hexamers. MiXCR, applied by TCRdb to the immunoSEQ multiplex PCR reads, yields one record per CDR3 protein. The sample has about 290,000 distinct CDR3 sequences, approximately 91% seen once. The material sequenced was CD8+ T cells from PBMCs. Source of these receptors: a human donor with multiple sclerosis.

V gene TRBV3-1 combines with J gene TRBJ1-5; D not resolved. The CDR3 has 13 amino acids. CDR1 is LGHDT, CDR2 YNNKEL, per germline (reference sequence). Trimming took 5 bases from V and 7 from J, leaving 12 bases between them. CDR3 coding DNA: TGTGCCAGCAGCAGGAGGGCCGAACAGCCCCAGCATTTT. Translation: CASSRRAEQPQHF.

The chain has TRBV10-3 and TRBJ1-2, with TRBD1 matching 8 bases. From germline, CDR1 is ENHRY and CDR2 SYGVKD. The CDR3 is 14 residues long. J was trimmed by 4 bases and V by 4 bases; bases with no gene match: 5. The DNA of the CDR3 is TGTGCCATCAGTGTGGACAGGGAATTCTATGGCTACACCTTC. Amino acid sequence: CAISVDREFYGYTF.

The chain employs TRBV28 and TRBJ2-7; D is unclear. The CDR3 consists of 12 residues. Germline-derived CDR1 and CDR2 are MDHEN and SYDVKM. Trimming took 9 bases from V and 2 from J, leaving 11 bases between them. CDR3 amino acids: CASTNTPYEQYF. In DNA, the CDR3 is TGTGCCAGTACAAACACCCCCTACGAGCAGTACTTC. The complete variable domain, with remaining parts taken from reference TRBV28 and TRBJ2-7, reads DVKVTQSSRYLVKRTGEKVFLECVQDMDHENMFWYRQDPGLGLRLIYFSYDVKMKEKGDIPEGYSVSREKKERFSLILESASTNQTSMYLCASTNTPYEQYFGPGTRLTVT.

This chain joins TRBV9 and TRBJ2-5, with D perhaps being TRBD1 or TRBD2 (5 bases each). CDR3 length equals 18 residues. V was trimmed by 0 bases and J by 7 bases, leaving 25 bases between them. CDR1 SGDLS and CDR2 YYNGEE come from the germline V gene. The CDR3 sequence is CASSVGGGLRARGGTQYF. The CDR3 coding sequence is TGTGCCAGCAGCGTAGGAGGCGGACTTCGGGCCCGTGGGGGGACCCAGTACTTC.

The rearrangement uses TRBV5-4 and TRBJ1-1, with unresolved D. The CDR3 extends over 13 amino acids. Germline assignment: CDR1 SGHNT and CDR2 YYREEE (reference sequence). Trimming shortened V by 7 bases and J by 1 base, and 11 bases separated the two germline ends. The CDR3 loop reads CASFGATNTEAFF. DNA for the CDR3: TGTGCCAGCTTCGGAGCCACGAACACTGAAGCTTTCTTT.

The chain has TRBV29-1 and TRBJ1-2, with D possibly being TRBD1 (5 bases). The CDR3 contains 16 residues. Germline V lookup: CDR1 SQVTM, CDR2 ANQGSEA. The ends were cut back, 4 bases at V and 0 bases at J, with 18 bases in the middle. The chain's CDR3 is CSVGIRTGLANYGYTF. The CDR3 nucleotides are TGCAGCGTTGGAATACGAACAGGCCTAGCTAACTATGGCTACACCTTC.

There are a few counts of this clonotype. CDR3 region: CASSSPDGGTWELFF. CDR3 in DNA: TGTGCCAGCAGCTCCCCCGATGGGGGTACTTGGGAGCTGTTTTTT. The chain carries TRBV7-2 and TRBJ2-2; D may correspond to TRBD1 or TRBD2 (5 bases each). Looked up from germline, CDR1 is SGHTA and CDR2 is FQGNSA. Trimming cost V 4 bases and J 9 bases, with 18 bases left between them. CDR3 length: 15 amino acids.

The chain uses TRBV12-3 or TRBV12-4 and TRBJ2-1; 7 bases fit TRBD1. Trimming removed 4 bases from V and 5 bases from J; junction bases left unmatched: 5. The CDR3 runs to 14 residues. The CDR3 sequence is CASSSGQSHNEQFF. The CDR3 coding sequence is TGTGCCAGCAGTTCGGGACAGAGCCACAATGAGCAGTTCTTC.

This clonotype was counted a few times. V and J are TRBV19 and TRBJ2-2; D tentatively reads TRBD1 or TRBD2 (5 bases each). The germline V gene encodes CDR1 LNHDA and CDR2 SQIVND (reference sequence). Trimming took off 5 bases at V and 6 bases at J, with 10 bases between the two ends. The CDR3 has 13 residues. The CDR3 DNA reads as TGTGCCAGTAGTTCCAGGGACGCCGGGGAGCTGTTTTTT. Its protein product is CASSSRDAGELFF. The complete variable domain, with remaining parts taken from reference TRBV19 and TRBJ2-2, reads DGGITQSPKYLFRKEGQNVTLSCEQNLNHDAMYWYRQDPGQGLRLIYYSQIVNDFQKGDIAEGYSVSREKKESFPLTVTSAQKNPTAFYLCASSSRDAGELFFGEGSRLTVL.

V gene TRBV20-1 combines with J gene TRBJ2-7; 9 bases are shared with TRBD1. This CDR3 spans 13 amino acids. V shed 5 bases, J shed 3 bases, and the junction held 5 bases outside the gene matches. Germline assignment: CDR1 DFQATT and CDR2 SNEGSKA (reference sequence). The CDR3 bases are TGCAGTGCTTTGGACAGGGGAGACTACGAGCAGTACTTC. This encodes CSALDRGDYEQYF.

This chain joins TRBV5-1 and TRBJ2-7; 8 bases are a match to TRBD1. In germline, CDR1 is SGHRS, CDR2 YFSETQ. The J segment lost 2 bases and the V segment lost 0 bases, leaving 4 bases of the junction unmatched. The CDR3 contains 15 residues. CDR3 protein: CASSLDRTGPYEQYF. The DNA for the CDR3 is TGCGCCAGCAGCTTGGATAGGACAGGGCCCTACGAGCAGTACTTC.

This clonotype was picked up one time. The chain carries TRBV19 and TRBJ1-2; D is uncertain. V was clipped by 8 bases and J by 2 bases, with 12 bases between them. The length of the CDR3 is 13 residues. Germline assignment: CDR1 LNHDA and CDR2 SQIVND (reference sequence). DNA for the CDR3: TGTGCCAGTGGGTTGGGGTTAAACTATGGCTACACCTTC. The encoded protein is CASGLGLNYGYTF.

The rearrangement links TRBV19 to TRBJ1-5, with D unresolved. With 3 bases removed from V and 3 bases from J, the gap between germline ends came to 9 bases. The V gene's germline CDR1 is LNHDA and CDR2 SQIVND (reference sequence). There are 14 residues in the CDR3. CDR3 sequence: CASSMESYNQPQHF. The CDR3 DNA is TGTGCCAGTAGTATGGAAAGTTACAATCAGCCCCAGCATTTT.

This chain links TRBV20-1 with TRBJ2-7, with 14 positions matching TRBD2. With V trimmed by 8 bases and J by 2 bases, 11 bases remained unmatched. This CDR3 is 16 amino acids long. CDR1 is DFQATT, CDR2 SNEGSKA, per germline (reference sequence). CDR3 DNA: TGCAGTCCAAGGACTAGCGGGAGGCCTATCCCCTACGAGCAGTACTTC. Its protein product is CSPRTSGRPIPYEQYF.

The CDR3 reads CASSLRTGGAQGHEQYF. The CDR3 nucleotides read TGTGCCAGCAGTTTAAGGACCGGAGGGGCCCAGGGCCACGAGCAGTACTTC. The V gene is TRBV12-3 or TRBV12-4, the J gene TRBJ2-7; weak D call: TRBD2 (6 bases). There are 17 residues in the CDR3. The V end lost 2 bases, the J end lost 5 bases, and 22 bases lay between the germline ends.

V gene TRBV18 combines with J gene TRBJ2-5; possible D gene TRBD2, 6 bases. Trimming took 1 base from V and 4 from J, leaving 10 bases between them. This CDR3 contains 14 residues. The V gene's germline CDR1 is KGHSH and CDR2 LQKENI. CDR3 amino acids: CASSPLGGIETQYF. Here the CDR3 DNA reads TGTGCCAGCTCACCACTGGGAGGAATAGAGACCCAGTACTTC.

The CDR3 region has the DNA TGCAGTGCTAGAGCGGGGGCGGCTGACCCCACAGATACGCAGTATTTT. Translating it yields CSARAGAADPTDTQYF. The chain employs TRBV20-1 and TRBJ2-3, with D perhaps given as TRBD1 or TRBD2 (6 bases each). Trimming took off 1 base at V and 2 bases at J, with 16 bases between the two ends. The germline V gene has CDR1 DFQATT and CDR2 SNEGSKA (reference sequence). This CDR3 spans 16 amino acids.

J is TRBJ1-1 and V is TRBV25-1; a weak D match, TRBD1 (5 bases). Germline CDR1 reads MGHDK; CDR2 reads SYGVNS. The CDR3 is 15 residues long. The V end was cut by 6 bases, the J end by 4 bases, with 18 bases between. CDR3 DNA sequence: TGTGCCAGCAGCGCCCGGGGGGAGGAGGGCACTGAAGCTTTCTTT. Translation: CASSARGEEGTEAFF.

V usage is TRBV20-1 and J usage is TRBJ2-7; TRBD2 aligns across 13 bases. Looked up from germline, CDR1 is DFQATT and CDR2 is SNEGSKA (reference sequence). The CDR3 has 15 residues. Trimming took 2 bases from V and 5 from J; bases not matched to a gene: 6. CDR3 nucleotide sequence: TGCAGTGCTAGAACATCCGGGACTAGCGGGGACGAGCAGTACTTC. It translates to CSARTSGTSGDEQYF.

V usage is TRBV13 and J usage is TRBJ2-7; the match to TRBD1 covers 12 bases. Trimming took 1 base from V and 4 from J; bases not matched to a gene: 14. This CDR3 has 19 residues. Germline V gene lookup returns CDR1 PRHDT and CDR2 FYEKMQ (reference sequence). As DNA, the CDR3 is TGTGCCAGCAGCTTAGAGGGGACAGGGGGCGAGCCCTCCCCTTACGAGCAGTACTTC. Translating it yields CASSLEGTGGEPSPYEQYF.

The rearrangement uses TRBV30 and TRBJ2-2; 11 bases are a match to TRBD1. Germline loops: CDR1 GTSNPN, CDR2 SVGIG (reference sequence). CDR3 length: 15 residues. J gave up 10 bases and V 4 bases, and 11 bases lay outside the gene matches. The CDR3 protein is CAWNRDRGARLELFF. CDR3 in DNA: TGTGCCTGGAACCGGGACAGGGGGGCCCGCTTGGAGCTGTTTTTT.